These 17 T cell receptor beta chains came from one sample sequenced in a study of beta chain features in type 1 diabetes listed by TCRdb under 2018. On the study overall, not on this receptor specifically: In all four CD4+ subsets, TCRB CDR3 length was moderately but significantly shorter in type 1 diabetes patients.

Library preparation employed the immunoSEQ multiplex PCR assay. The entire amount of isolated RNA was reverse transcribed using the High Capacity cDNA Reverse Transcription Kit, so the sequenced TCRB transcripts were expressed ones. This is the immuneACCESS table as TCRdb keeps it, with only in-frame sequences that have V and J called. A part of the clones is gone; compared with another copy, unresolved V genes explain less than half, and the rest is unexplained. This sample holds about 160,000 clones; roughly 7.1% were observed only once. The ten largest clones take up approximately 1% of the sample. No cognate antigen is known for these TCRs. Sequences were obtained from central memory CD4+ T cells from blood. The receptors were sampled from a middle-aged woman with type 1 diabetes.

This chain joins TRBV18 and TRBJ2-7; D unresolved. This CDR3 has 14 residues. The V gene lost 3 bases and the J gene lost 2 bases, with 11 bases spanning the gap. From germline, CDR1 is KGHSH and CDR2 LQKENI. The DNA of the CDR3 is TGTGCCAGCTCACCCCCCCAACGGGCCTACGAGCAGTACTTC. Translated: CASSPPQRAYEQYF.

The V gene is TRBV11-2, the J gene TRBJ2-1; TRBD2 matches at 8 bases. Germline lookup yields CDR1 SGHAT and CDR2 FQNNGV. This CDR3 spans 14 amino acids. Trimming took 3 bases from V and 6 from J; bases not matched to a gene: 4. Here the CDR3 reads CASSLASGLNEQFF. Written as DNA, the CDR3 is TGTGCCAGCAGCTTGGCTAGCGGGCTCAATGAGCAGTTCTTC.

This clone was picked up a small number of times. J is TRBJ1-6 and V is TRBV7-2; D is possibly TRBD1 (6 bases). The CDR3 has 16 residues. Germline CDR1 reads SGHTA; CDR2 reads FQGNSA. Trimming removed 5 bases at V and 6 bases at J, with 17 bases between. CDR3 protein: CASSPVSGHLNSPLHF. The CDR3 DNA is TGTGCCAGCAGCCCCGTTTCGGGACACCTTAATTCACCCCTCCACTTT.

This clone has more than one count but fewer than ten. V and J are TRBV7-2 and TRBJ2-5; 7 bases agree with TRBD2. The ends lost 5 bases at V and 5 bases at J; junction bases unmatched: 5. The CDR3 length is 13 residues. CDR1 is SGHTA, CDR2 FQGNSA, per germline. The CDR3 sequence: CASSRTREETQYF. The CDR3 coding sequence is TGTGCCAGCAGCCGGACTAGGGAGGAGACCCAGTACTTC.

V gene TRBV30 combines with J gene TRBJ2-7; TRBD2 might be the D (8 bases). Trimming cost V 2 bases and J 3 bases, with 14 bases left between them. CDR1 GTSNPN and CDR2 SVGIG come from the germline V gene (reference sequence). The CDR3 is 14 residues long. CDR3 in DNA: TGTGCCTGGAGTCGGGAGGGGGCCGTCTACGAGCAGTACTTC. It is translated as CAWSREGAVYEQYF.

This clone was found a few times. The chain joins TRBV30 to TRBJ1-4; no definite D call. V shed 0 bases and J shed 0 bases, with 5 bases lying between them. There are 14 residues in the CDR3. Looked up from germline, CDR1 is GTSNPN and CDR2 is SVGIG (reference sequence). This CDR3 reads CAWSVQSTNEKLFF. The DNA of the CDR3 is TGTGCCTGGAGTGTACAGTCAACTAATGAAAAACTGTTTTTT.

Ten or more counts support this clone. CDR3 residues: CASSQGGQSLVAFF. The CDR3 bases are TGTGCCAGCAGCCAAGGGGGGCAATCACTAGTAGCTTTCTTT. The chain combines TRBV4-2 with TRBJ1-1; D might be TRBD1 (6 bases). The CDR3 contains 14 residues. CDR1 is LGHNA and CDR2 is YNFKEQ in the germline V gene. V was cut by 1 base and J by 10 bases, with 16 bases left in between.

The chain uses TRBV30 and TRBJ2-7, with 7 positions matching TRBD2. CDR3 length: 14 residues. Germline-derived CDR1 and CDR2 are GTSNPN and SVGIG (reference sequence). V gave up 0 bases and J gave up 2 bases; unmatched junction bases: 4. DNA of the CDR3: TGTGCCTGGAGTGTAGTAGCGGGCCCCTACGAGCAGTACTTC. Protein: CAWSVVAGPYEQYF. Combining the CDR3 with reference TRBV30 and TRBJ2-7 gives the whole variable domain SQTIHQWPATLVQPVGSPLSLECTVEGTSNPNLYWYRQAAGRGLQLLFYSVGIGQISSEVPQNLSASRPQDRQFILSSKKLLLSDSGFYLCAWSVVAGPYEQYFGPGTRLTVT.

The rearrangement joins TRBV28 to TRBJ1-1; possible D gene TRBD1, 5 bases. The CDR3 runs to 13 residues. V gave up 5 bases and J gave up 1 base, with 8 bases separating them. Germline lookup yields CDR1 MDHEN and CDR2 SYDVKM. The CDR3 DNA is TGTGCCAGCAGTGAAACAGGGAACACTGAAGCTTTCTTT. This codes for CASSETGNTEAFF.

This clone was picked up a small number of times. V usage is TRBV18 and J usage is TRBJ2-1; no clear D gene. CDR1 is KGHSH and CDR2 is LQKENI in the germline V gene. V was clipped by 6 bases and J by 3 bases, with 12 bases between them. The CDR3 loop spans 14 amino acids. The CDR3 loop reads CASSPATNYNEQFF. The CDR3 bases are TGTGCCAGCTCGCCTGCGACAAACTACAATGAGCAGTTCTTC.

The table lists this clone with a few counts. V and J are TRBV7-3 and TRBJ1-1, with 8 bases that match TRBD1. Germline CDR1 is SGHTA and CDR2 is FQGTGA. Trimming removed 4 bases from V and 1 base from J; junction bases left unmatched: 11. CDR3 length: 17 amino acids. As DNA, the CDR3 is TGTGCCAGCAGCTCCAACCCCGGGACAGGCAGGAACACTGAAGCTTTCTTT. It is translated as CASSSNPGTGRNTEAFF. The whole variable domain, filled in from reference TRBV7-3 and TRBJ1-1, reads GAGVSQTPSNKVTEKGKYVELRCDPISGHTALYWYRQSLGQGPEFLIYFQGTGAADDSGLPNDRFFAVRPEGSVSTLKIQRTERGDSAVYLCASSSNPGTGRNTEAFFGQGTRLTVV.

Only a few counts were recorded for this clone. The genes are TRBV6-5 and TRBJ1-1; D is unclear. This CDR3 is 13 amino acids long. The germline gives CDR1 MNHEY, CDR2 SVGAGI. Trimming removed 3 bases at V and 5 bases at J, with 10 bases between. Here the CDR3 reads CASSYRGSTEAFF. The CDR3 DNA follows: TGTGCCAGCAGTTATCGGGGATCTACTGAAGCTTTCTTT.

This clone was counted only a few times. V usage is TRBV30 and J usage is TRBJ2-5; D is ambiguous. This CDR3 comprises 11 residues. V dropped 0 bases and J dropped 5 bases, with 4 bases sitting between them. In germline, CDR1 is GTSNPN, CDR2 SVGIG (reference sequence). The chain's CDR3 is CAWSVSETQYF. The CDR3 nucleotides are TGTGCCTGGAGTGTATCGGAGACCCAGTACTTC.

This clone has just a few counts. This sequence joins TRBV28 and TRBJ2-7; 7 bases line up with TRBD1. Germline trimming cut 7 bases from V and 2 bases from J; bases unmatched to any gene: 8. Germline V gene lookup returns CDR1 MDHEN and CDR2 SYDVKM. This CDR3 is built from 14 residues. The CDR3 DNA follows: TGTGCCAGCACCCCCCGGACAGGAACCTACGAGCAGTACTTC. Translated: CASTPRTGTYEQYF. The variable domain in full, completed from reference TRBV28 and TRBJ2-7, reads DVKVTQSSRYLVKRTGEKVFLECVQDMDHENMFWYRQDPGLGLRLIYFSYDVKMKEKGDIPEGYSVSREKKERFSLILESASTNQTSMYLCASTPRTGTYEQYFGPGTRLTVT.

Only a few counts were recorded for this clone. The CDR3 is CASSSQGSRGSNQPQHF. In nucleotides, the CDR3 is TGTGCCAGCAGTTCTCAGGGCTCTAGGGGTAGCAATCAGCCCCAGCATTTT. The rearrangement uses TRBV27 and TRBJ1-5; tentatively, D is TRBD1 (5 bases). The CDR3 has 17 amino acids. Trimming removed 4 bases from V and 0 bases from J, with 16 bases in between. Germline V gene lookup returns CDR1 MNHEY and CDR2 SMNVEV (reference sequence).

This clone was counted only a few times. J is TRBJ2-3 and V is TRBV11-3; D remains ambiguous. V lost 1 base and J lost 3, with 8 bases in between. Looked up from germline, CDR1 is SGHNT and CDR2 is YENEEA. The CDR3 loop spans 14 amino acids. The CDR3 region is CASSLGLETDTQYF. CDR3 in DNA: TGTGCCAGCAGCTTAGGACTTGAGACAGATACGCAGTATTTT.

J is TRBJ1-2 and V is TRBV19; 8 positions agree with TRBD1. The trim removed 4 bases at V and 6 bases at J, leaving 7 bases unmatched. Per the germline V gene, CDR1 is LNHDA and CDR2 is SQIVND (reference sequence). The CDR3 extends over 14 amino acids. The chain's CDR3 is CASSTGQGVDGYTF. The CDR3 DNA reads TGTGCCAGTAGTACCGGACAGGGAGTGGATGGCTACACCTTC.